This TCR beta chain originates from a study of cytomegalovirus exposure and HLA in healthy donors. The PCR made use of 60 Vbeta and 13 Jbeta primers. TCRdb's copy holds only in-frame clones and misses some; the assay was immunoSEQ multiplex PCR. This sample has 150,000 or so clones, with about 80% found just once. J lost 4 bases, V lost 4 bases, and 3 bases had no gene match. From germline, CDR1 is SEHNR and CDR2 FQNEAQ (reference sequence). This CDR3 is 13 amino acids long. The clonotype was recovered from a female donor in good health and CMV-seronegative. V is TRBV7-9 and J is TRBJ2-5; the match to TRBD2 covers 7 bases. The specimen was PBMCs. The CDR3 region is CASSSRLAETQYF. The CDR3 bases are TGTGCCAGCAGCTCCCGACTAGCAGAGACCCAGTACTTC.